This T cell receptor beta chain was sequenced for a study of T cell responses to AZD1222 COVID-19 vaccine. Whole-study results and caveats: Spike-specific TCR breadth and depth went up after people got two AZD1222 doses.

As for this clone: Its specificity is unknown.

The CDR3 consists of 11 residues. V lost 1 base, J lost 14 bases, and 2 bases stayed unmatched. CDR1 and CDR2 (germline): GTSNPN, SVGIG (reference sequence). Assay: immunoSEQ multiplex PCR; the TCRdb copy retains only in-frame clones and omits some. The repertoire consists of roughly 80,000 clones, with under 95% occurring once and the leading ten covering approximately 8%. The source material was peripheral blood, sampled 28 days after the second AZD1222 dose. The sequence came from an adult who received the AZD1222 COVID-19 vaccine. This chain uses TRBV30 with TRBJ1-6, with 7 bases aligning to TRBD1. This CDR3 is CAWSDRGSLHF. The CDR3 bases are TGTGCCTGGAGTGACAGGGGTTCCCTCCACTTT. Variable domain in full (rest from reference TRBV30 and TRBJ1-6): SQTIHQWPATLVQPVGSPLSLECTVEGTSNPNLYWYRQAAGRGLQLLFYSVGIGQISSEVPQNLSASRPQDRQFILSSKKLLLSDSGFYLCAWSDRGSLHFGNGTRLTVT.